This is a list of T cell receptor beta chains from one sample in a study of T cell responses to AZD1222 COVID-19 vaccine. Generated by immunoSEQ multiplex PCR, the TCRdb table keeps only in-frame clones and is missing some. The top ten hold over 2.5% of the sample, which has 120,000 to 150,000 clones, 70% to 90% seen once. The material was peripheral blood, obtained on day 0 of AZD1222 vaccination. The source is an adult in good health. CDR3s include the opening cysteine and the closing phenylalanine or tryptophan. The order of the fields is V gene, clone size, D gene, J gene, CDR3 protein, CDR3 DNA. The D gene is left open where the match is weak. Size is stated for part of the rows, as once, few or many counts, or as a class when the clone is expanded.

TRBV29-1,-,-,TRBJ2-1,CSVASGNEQFF,TGCAGCGTTGCGTCGGGAAATGAGCAGTTCTTC
TRBV7-2,-,TRBD2,TRBJ2-1,CASSRGTSGRNEQFF,TGTGCCAGCAGCCGCGGGACTAGCGGGAGGAATGAGCAGTTCTTC
TRBV18,-,-,TRBJ1-2,CASSPEHQANYGYTF,TGTGCCAGCTCACCTGAACACCAGGCTAACTATGGCTACACCTTC
TRBV11-2,-,TRBD2,TRBJ2-7,CASSFTSGGGSFYEQYF,TGTGCCAGCAGCTTTACTAGCGGGGGGGGCAGCTTCTACGAGCAGTACTTC
TRBV12-5,-,-,TRBJ1-2,CASGPGQPDYGYTF,TGTGCTAGTGGCCCCGGACAGCCCGACTATGGCTACACCTTC
TRBV18,-,TRBD2,TRBJ2-1,CASSPPSSGGLNEQFF,TGTGCCAGCTCACCACCGTCTAGCGGGGGGCTCAATGAGCAGTTCTTC
TRBV7-9,-,-,TRBJ1-5,CASSRGGIQPQHF,TGTGCCAGCAGCCGAGGGGGAATTCAGCCCCAGCATTTT
TRBV20-1,-,-,TRBJ1-4,CSANWDEKLFF,TGCAGTGCTAATTGGGATGAAAAACTGTTTTTT
TRBV15,-,-,TRBJ1-5,CATSLGGPQHF,TGTGCCACCAGCCTGGGGGGACCCCAGCATTTT
TRBV18,-,-,TRBJ1-1,CASSPLGGHGSDTEAFF,TGTGCCAGCTCACCTCTCGGGGGACACGGGTCTGACACTGAAGCTTTCTTT
TRBV5-6,-,TRBD1,TRBJ2-7,CASSFRDRRPYEQYF,TGTGCCAGCAGCTTTCGGGACAGGAGGCCCTACGAGCAGTACTTC
TRBV11-1,-,-,TRBJ2-5,CASKGGSLIATQYF,TGTGCCAGCAAGGGGGGCAGCCTCATCGCTACCCAGTACTTC
TRBV5-4,-,-,TRBJ1-2,CASSYTGGGSGYTF,TGTGCCAGCAGCTACACAGGTGGAGGGTCGGGCTACACCTTC
TRBV7-8,-,-,TRBJ1-2,CASSLVAATVVNGYTF,TGTGCCAGCAGCTTAGTCGCGGCCACGGTCGTGAATGGCTACACCTTC
TRBV4-1,-,-,TRBJ2-1,CASSSWEKGYNEQFF,TGCGCCAGCAGCTCCTGGGAAAAAGGCTACAATGAGCAGTTCTTC
TRBV27,-,-,TRBJ1-4,CASSLLGQTPPTNEKLFF,TGTGCCAGCAGTTTATTGGGGCAGACCCCTCCAACTAATGAAAAACTGTTTTTT
TRBV7-2,-,TRBD2,TRBJ2-1,CASSEMRGSSYNEQFF,TGTGCCAGCAGCGAAATGCGGGGGAGCTCCTACAATGAGCAGTTCTTC
TRBV5-1,-,-,TRBJ1-2,CASNLPGGEGYTF,TGCGCCAGCAACCTCCCGGGGGGCGAAGGCTACACCTTC
TRBV4-3,-,-,TRBJ2-7,CASSQDLRGDTKYF,TGCGCCAGCAGCCAAGATCTGAGGGGGGACACCAAGTACTTC
TRBV28,-,TRBD1,TRBJ1-1,CASSIGGQGARTEAFF,TGTGCCAGCAGTATAGGGGGACAGGGGGCGCGCACTGAAGCTTTCTTT
TRBV13,-,-,TRBJ2-2,CASSRTGRSAGELFF,TGTGCCAGCAGCCGTACGGGACGTTCGGCCGGGGAGCTGTTTTTT
TRBV19,-,-,TRBJ1-2,CASSMAVRYGYTF,TGTGCCAGTAGTATGGCGGTCCGTTATGGCTACACCTTC
TRBV2,-,-,TRBJ2-2,CASRGAVSTGELFF,TGTGCCAGCAGGGGGGCGGTGAGCACCGGGGAGCTGTTTTTT
TRBV29-1,-,-,TRBJ1-1,CSAKTGNTEAFF,TGCAGCGCCAAGACAGGGAACACTGAAGCTTTCTTT
TRBV4-2,-,-,TRBJ1-5,CASSLIRDSNQPQHF,TGTGCCAGCAGCCTCATCCGGGACAGCAATCAGCCCCAGCATTTT
TRBV13,few,-,TRBJ2-7,CASSRRSYEQYF,TGTGCCAGCAGTCGACGCTCCTACGAGCAGTACTTC